The 26 T cell receptor beta chains in this list originate from one sample, sequenced in a study of T cells after yellow fever vaccination. TCRdb reprocessed the 5' RACE reads with MiXCR, giving one entry per CDR3 protein. The sample records a few hundred thousand distinct CDR3 sequences, 7% to 9% being singletons. The material was PBMCs, obtained about 41 days after the first yellow fever vaccination. These receptors all stem from a young man who received the YFV17D yellow fever vaccine.

This clonotype was recorded at least ten times. The chain combines TRBV20-1 with TRBJ2-7; 7 bases match TRBD1. Germline assignment: CDR1 DFQATT and CDR2 SNEGSKA (reference sequence). The CDR3 has 13 amino acids. V lost 1 base and J lost 6; bases outside the gene matches: 6. In nucleotides, the CDR3 is TGCAGTGCTAGAGCCTCAACAGGGGTCGAGCAGTACTTC. Translation gives CSARASTGVEQYF.

The genes are TRBV27 and TRBJ1-2; no reliable D call. The CDR3 is 13 residues long. Germline V gene sequence: CDR1 MNHEY, CDR2 SMNVEV (reference sequence). Trimming took 2 bases from V and 6 from J, leaving 10 bases between them. The CDR3 nucleotides are TGTGCCAGCAGTTTAGGAGGTTTGAATGGCTACACCTTC. Translated: CASSLGGLNGYTF.

This clonotype was detected only a few times. The chain uses TRBV7-9 and TRBJ1-1, with D unclear. Germline V gene lookup returns CDR1 SEHNR and CDR2 FQNEAQ (reference sequence). Trimming pared 6 bases from V and 11 bases from J, leaving 22 bases between. The CDR3 is made up of 14 amino acids. CDR3 loop: CASRSPTETLEAFF. The CDR3 coding sequence is TGTGCCAGCAGGTCCCCGACGGAGACTCTTGAGGCTTTCTTT.

In its sample, this clonotype was seen a few times. The rearrangement links TRBV27 to TRBJ1-2; D remains unclear. CDR1 is MNHEY, CDR2 SMNVEV, per germline (reference sequence). This CDR3 region has 12 residues. The V end lost 7 bases, the J end lost 8 bases, and 14 bases lay between the germline ends. This chain's CDR3 is CASIDFSGGYTF. CDR3 coding DNA: TGTGCCAGCATTGACTTCTCAGGAGGCTACACCTTC.

A few counts support this clonotype. The V gene is TRBV27, the J gene TRBJ2-7; no clear D gene. With 4 bases removed from V and 1 base from J, the gap between germline ends came to 8 bases. CDR3 length: 13 amino acids. CDR1 and CDR2 from the germline V gene are MNHEY and SMNVEV (reference sequence). The CDR3 DNA is TGTGCCAGCAGTTGGGTCGGATCCTACGAGCAGTACTTC. It yields the protein CASSWVGSYEQYF.

The chain uses TRBV6-1 and TRBJ2-3, with TRBD2 identical over 7 bases. This CDR3 comprises 14 residues. Germline lookup yields CDR1 MNHNS and CDR2 SASEGT. Trimming at V came to 6 bases and at J to 1 base, leaving 4 bases not matched to a gene. Written as DNA, the CDR3 is TGTGCCAGCAGCCGGGGGGATGGCACAGATACGCAGTATTTT. Translation: CASSRGDGTDTQYF.

This clonotype occurred many times. The chain couples TRBV12-3 or TRBV12-4 to TRBJ1-2; D may be TRBD1 (6 bases). The length of the CDR3 is 13 residues. V was shortened by 4 bases and J by 4 bases, with 10 bases between the two germline ends. The CDR3 region has the DNA TGTGCCAGCAGTTACGGGGGGCCCTATGGCTACACCTTC. Protein: CASSYGGPYGYTF.

The chain carries TRBV5-1 and TRBJ1-1; D gene uncertain. Deletions cut 5 bases from V and 4 bases from J, with 9 bases between. Germline CDR1 SGHRS, CDR2 YFSETQ. The CDR3 extends over 12 amino acids. CDR3 sequence reads: CASRYMGTEAFF. For the CDR3, the DNA is TGCGCCAGCAGATATATGGGCACTGAAGCTTTCTTT. Variable domain in full (rest from reference TRBV5-1 and TRBJ1-1): KAGVTQTPRYLIKTRGQQVTLSCSPISGHRSVSWYQQTPGQGLQFLFEYFSETQRNKGNFPGRFSGRQFSNSRSEMNVSTLELGDSALYLCASRYMGTEAFFGQGTRLTVV.

Ten or more counts support this clonotype. V gene TRBV7-3 combines with J gene TRBJ2-7; possibly TRBD1 for D (6 bases). CDR1 and CDR2 (germline): SGHTA, FQGTGA. The germline V and J ends were trimmed by 4 bases and 0 bases, with 22 bases remaining between them. The CDR3 is 18 amino acids. CDR3 region: CASSYTKDLRGSSYEQYF. Here the CDR3 DNA reads TGTGCCAGCAGCTATACAAAGGACCTAAGGGGGAGCTCCTACGAGCAGTACTTC.

This clonotype appeared a few times. This chain links TRBV10-2 with TRBJ1-1, with 8 bases aligning to TRBD1. Germline CDR1 is WSHSY and CDR2 is SAAADI. This CDR3 comprises 13 residues. V shed 3 bases and J 6 bases; nucleotides not matched to a gene: 3. The CDR3 DNA sequence: TGCGCCAGCAGTGACTGGACAGGGCCTGAAGCTTTCTTT. The encoded protein is CASSDWTGPEAFF.

The chain couples TRBV29-1 to TRBJ2-3; TRBD1 matches at 9 bases. The CDR3 consists of 14 residues. CDR1 is SQVTM, CDR2 ANQGSEA, per germline. J was trimmed by 3 bases and V by 6 bases; bases with no gene match: 7. In nucleotides, the CDR3 is TGCAGCGTCCCGGGACAGGGATTGACAGATACGCAGTATTTT. The encoded protein is CSVPGQGLTDTQYF.

The chain has TRBV9 and TRBJ2-1; D is ambiguous. The CDR3 contains 13 residues. Germline V gene lookup returns CDR1 SGDLS and CDR2 YYNGEE. The V end lost 1 base, the J end lost 8 bases, and 10 bases lay between the germline ends. CDR3 DNA sequence: TGTGCCAGCAGCGTACAAGTTAGCCATGAGCAGTTCTTC. Amino acid sequence: CASSVQVSHEQFF.

The V call is TRBV19, the J call TRBJ1-6; D not resolved. This CDR3 contains 12 residues. V was cut by 9 bases and J by 11 bases, with 14 bases left in between. Germline CDR1 and CDR2: LNHDA and SQIVND (reference sequence). The CDR3 coding sequence is TGTGCCAGCGGACCTTGGGGTACACCCCTCCACTTT. Translating gives CASGPWGTPLHF.

The rearrangement links TRBV7-9 to TRBJ2-2; D gene ambiguous. The germline V gene has CDR1 SEHNR and CDR2 FQNEAQ (reference sequence). Trimming shortened V by 3 bases and J by 13 bases, and 12 bases separated the two germline ends. The CDR3 runs to 12 residues. In DNA, the CDR3 is TGTGCCAGCAGCTTTCCCCCGGGCGGGCTGTTTTTT. It encodes CASSFPPGGLFF.

This clonotype was seen a handful of times. The rearrangement links TRBV7-2 to TRBJ2-5; 10 nucleotides agree with TRBD2. V lost 1 base to trimming and J lost 5 bases; unmatched junction nucleotides: 4. Germline V gives CDR1 SGHTA, CDR2 FQGNSA. This CDR3 is 15 amino acids long. The CDR3 loop reads CASSLVRSGGETQYF. For the CDR3, the DNA is TGTGCCAGCAGCTTAGTGCGTAGCGGGGGGGAGACCCAGTACTTC.

The V call is TRBV24-1, the J call TRBJ2-5; tentative D call: TRBD2 (7 bases). V lost 3 bases, J lost 1 base, and 20 bases lay in between. This CDR3 has 18 residues. The germline V gene has CDR1 KGHDR and CDR2 SFDVKD. The DNA of the CDR3 is TGTGCCACCAGTGATCCCCGATCGGGGCGGGGGCGCCAAGAGACCCAGTACTTC. Translating it yields CATSDPRSGRGRQETQYF.

The sample holds a few counts of this clonotype. The chain links TRBV7-9 to TRBJ2-2; TRBD2 matches at 7 bases. With V trimmed by 6 bases and J by 6 bases, 7 bases remained unmatched. The CDR3 sequence is 14 residues long. The germline V gene encodes CDR1 SEHNR and CDR2 FQNEAQ (reference sequence). CDR3 bases: TGTGCCAGCAGTCCGACTAGCAGCGCCGGGGAGCTGTTTTTT. Protein sequence: CASSPTSSAGELFF.

V and J are TRBV7-2 and TRBJ1-2, with D possibly matching TRBD1 (6 bases). Germline V gene lookup returns CDR1 SGHTA and CDR2 FQGNSA. V was pared by 5 bases and J by 13 bases, with 20 bases between. The length of the CDR3 is 13 residues. The CDR3 protein is CASSGQLSMEGTF. The CDR3 nucleotides are TGTGCCAGCAGCGGACAGTTATCTATGGAGGGCACCTTC.

This clonotype was counted many times. The J gene is TRBJ2-4, the V gene TRBV25-1; no firm D call. CDR1 MGHDK and CDR2 SYGVNS come from the germline V gene. CDR3 length: 11 amino acids. V was pared by 6 bases and J by 16 bases, with 16 bases between. The CDR3 here is CASRRAAKVYF. CDR3 in DNA: TGTGCCAGCAGAAGGGCCGCAAAAGTCTACTTC.

For the CDR3, the DNA is TGCGCCAGCAGCTTGGGGGAAAGAACAGATACGCAGTATTTT. Translated: CASSLGERTDTQYF. The chain is built from TRBV5-1 and TRBJ2-3; D unclear. This CDR3 has 14 residues. V lost 0 bases, J lost 3 bases, and 8 bases lay in between. Germline assignment: CDR1 SGHRS and CDR2 YFSETQ. Looking up the rest from reference TRBV5-1 and TRBJ2-3 gives the full variable domain: KAGVTQTPRYLIKTRGQQVTLSCSPISGHRSVSWYQQTPGQGLQFLFEYFSETQRNKGNFPGRFSGRQFSNSRSEMNVSTLELGDSALYLCASSLGERTDTQYFGPGTRLTVL.

This clonotype was counted only a few times. V usage is TRBV7-2 and J usage is TRBJ2-3; 13 nucleotides align to TRBD2. V was clipped by 11 bases and J by 4 bases; unmatched bases: 6. This CDR3 contains 14 residues. CDR1 and CDR2 from the germline V gene are SGHTA and FQGNSA. The CDR3 coding sequence is TGTGCCGGGAGGACTAGCGGGGGTCCAGATACGCAGTATTTT. As protein: CAGRTSGGPDTQYF.

This clonotype was counted at least ten times. The chain combines TRBV11-2 with TRBJ2-3, with D perhaps matching TRBD1 or TRBD2 (5 bases each). Between the trimmed V and J ends, which lost 2 bases and 6 bases, there was a span of 12 bases. CDR3 length equals 14 residues. Germline CDR1 is SGHAT and CDR2 is FQNNGV. In nucleotides, the CDR3 is TGTGCCAGCAGCTTATCGAGGGGCGGGGATACGCAGTATTTT. This encodes CASSLSRGGDTQYF.

This clonotype has just a few counts. The gene calls are TRBV20-1 and TRBJ2-5; TRBD2 aligns across 7 bases. Germline trimming cut 2 bases from V and 4 bases from J; bases unmatched to any gene: 7. The CDR3 contains 14 residues. CDR1 is DFQATT and CDR2 is SNEGSKA in the germline V gene (reference sequence). As DNA, the CDR3 is TGCAGTGCTAGAACCAGGACTAGTAGAGAGACCCAGTACTTC. Translation gives CSARTRTSRETQYF.

V is TRBV2 and J is TRBJ2-7; TRBD2 is a possible D gene (5 bases). Germline V gene lookup returns CDR1 SNHLY and CDR2 FYNNEI. This CDR3 is 13 amino acids long. The V gene lost 3 bases and the J gene lost 0 bases, with 6 bases spanning the gap. The CDR3, as DNA: TGTGCCAGCAGTGAGAGGGCCTCCTACGAGCAGTACGTC. As protein: CASSERASYEQYV.

In this sample, this clonotype turned up a few times. The chain couples TRBV3-1 to TRBJ2-4; no firm D call. The germline V and J ends were trimmed by 1 base and 1 base, with 14 bases remaining between them. The CDR3 contains 17 residues. Germline V gene sequence: CDR1 LGHDT, CDR2 YNNKEL (reference sequence). CDR3 residues: CASSQALLLTAKNIQYF. In DNA form, the CDR3 reads TGTGCCAGCAGCCAAGCGTTGTTGCTCACTGCCAAAAACATTCAGTACTTC. The variable domain in full, completed from reference TRBV3-1 and TRBJ2-4, reads DTAVSQTPKYLVTQMGNDKSIKCEQNLGHDTMYWYKQDSKKFLKIMFSYNNKELIINETVPNRFSPKSPDKAHLNLHINSLELGDSAVYFCASSQALLLTAKNIQYFGAGTRLSVL.

A few counts support this clonotype. J is TRBJ2-6 and V is TRBV10-3, with 8 bases identical to TRBD1. The CDR3 runs to 22 residues. After removal of 2 bases from V and 3 bases from J, the junction contained 21 bases not matched to a gene. Germline V gene lookup returns CDR1 ENHRY and CDR2 SYGVKD. The CDR3 protein is CAISEKYNAGQAFVGGANVLTF. Written as DNA, the CDR3 is TGTGCCATCAGTGAGAAATACAATGCGGGACAGGCTTTTGTGGGTGGGGCCAACGTCCTGACTTTC.